One sample yielded the 4 T cell receptor beta chains listed below, sequenced in a study of blood T cell repertoires in COVID-19. Only in-frame clones appear in the TCRdb table, and some are missing; sequencing was by immunoSEQ multiplex PCR. The table records 75,000 to 95,000 clones, 80% to 85% of them present only once. The sequenced sample consisted of peripheral blood. These receptor sequences come from a human donor in a cohort sampled during active COVID-19.

J is TRBJ2-3 and V is TRBV13; 8 bases are shared with TRBD2. The CDR3 contains 17 residues. Germline-derived CDR1 and CDR2 are PRHDT and FYEKMQ (reference sequence). V lost 2 bases, J lost 0 bases, and 7 bases stayed unmatched. The CDR3 here is CASSLWTGGGSTDTQYF. The CDR3 DNA follows: TGTGCCAGCAGCTTATGGACCGGGGGGGGCAGCACAGATACGCAGTATTTT.

The chain uses TRBV14 and TRBJ2-7, with D unclear. Germline V lookup: CDR1 SGHDN, CDR2 FVKESK. V dropped 8 bases and J dropped 2 bases, with 19 bases sitting between them. CDR3 length: 15 amino acids. The chain's CDR3 is CASRPGSRPTYEQYF. The CDR3 nucleotides are TGTGCCAGCCGACCCGGGTCCCGACCCACCTACGAGCAGTACTTC.

The V gene is TRBV30, the J gene TRBJ1-4; possible D gene TRBD1, 5 bases. Between the trimmed V and J ends, which lost 1 base and 11 bases, there was a span of 11 bases. Germline CDR1 is GTSNPN and CDR2 is SVGIG (reference sequence). This CDR3 comprises 12 residues. CDR3 region: CAWSDQGWKLFF. CDR3 bases: TGTGCCTGGAGTGACCAGGGTTGGAAACTGTTTTTT.

The chain carries TRBV7-9 and TRBJ2-7; tentative D call: TRBD1 (6 bases). V was clipped by 5 bases and J by 2 bases, with 19 bases between them. Germline V gene sequence: CDR1 SEHNR, CDR2 FQNEAQ (reference sequence). The CDR3 runs 16 residues. The CDR3, as DNA: TGTGCCAGCAGCCCCCGATTGACCCGGGACACCTACGAGCAGTACTTC. Protein sequence: CASSPRLTRDTYEQYF.